One sample yielded the 19 T cell receptor beta chains listed below, sequenced in a study of blood T cell repertoires in COVID-19. The method was immunoSEQ multiplex PCR; TCRdb's version includes in-frame clones alone and lacks a portion of them. The sample has over 150,000 clones; roughly nine tenths are singletons. Material for sequencing was peripheral blood. Receptors originate from a man between 45 and 60 years old with acute or convalescent COVID-19.

The CDR3, as DNA: TGTGCCAGCAGCATAAGGGGCGCGATCAGGAGTAATTCACCCCTCCACTTT. Its translation is CASSIRGAIRSNSPLHF. The chain joins TRBV3-1 (or the pseudogene TRBV3-2) to TRBJ1-6; D may be TRBD1 (5 bases). The CDR3 loop spans 17 amino acids. Deletions cut 5 bases from V and 6 bases from J, with 20 bases between. Germline CDR1 is LGHDT and CDR2 is YNNKEL (reference sequence).

The V and J genes are TRBV2 and TRBJ1-5; TRBD1 might be the D (5 bases). The V gene lost 8 bases and the J gene lost 3 bases, with 14 bases spanning the gap. Germline V gives CDR1 SNHLY, CDR2 FYNNEI. The CDR3 is 14 residues long. CDR3 protein: CASSTARVNQPQHF. The CDR3 DNA reads as TGTGCCAGCTCAACTGCCAGGGTCAATCAGCCCCAGCATTTT.

The chain joins TRBV2 to TRBJ2-3, with TRBD2 identical over 12 bases. The ends lost 6 bases at V and 3 bases at J; junction bases unmatched: 7. Germline CDR1 and CDR2: SNHLY and FYNNEI. The CDR3 runs to 16 residues. DNA for the CDR3: TGTGCCAGCAGGGCGACTAGCGGGAGTGGGACAGATACGCAGTATTTT. It translates to CASRATSGSGTDTQYF.

V usage is TRBV18 and J usage is TRBJ1-5, with D possibly matching TRBD1 (5 bases). The CDR3 covers 14 residues. Germline V gene sequence: CDR1 KGHSH, CDR2 LQKENI. Deletions cut 1 base from V and 6 bases from J, with 10 bases between. This chain's CDR3 is CASSPQGLSQPQHF. The CDR3 nucleotides read TGTGCCAGCTCACCACAGGGGCTCAGTCAGCCCCAGCATTTT.

The J gene is TRBJ2-2, the V gene TRBV6-2 or TRBV6-3; D is ambiguous. The germline V gene encodes CDR1 MNHEY and CDR2 SVGEGT. Trimming took off 4 bases at V and 3 bases at J, with 3 bases between the two ends. This CDR3 comprises 12 residues. The CDR3: CASSSYTGELFF. CDR3 DNA: TGTGCCAGCAGTTCCTACACCGGGGAGCTGTTTTTT.

The V and J genes are TRBV27 and TRBJ2-5, with 10 bases matching TRBD2. The CDR3 consists of 16 residues. Losses at the gene ends were 5 bases for V and 3 bases for J; bases not matched to a gene: 9. Looked up from germline, CDR1 is MNHEY and CDR2 is SMNVEV (reference sequence). Here the CDR3 DNA reads TGTGCCAGCAGTACTTCCCAACTAGCGGGAAAAGAGACCCAGTACTTC. Protein product: CASSTSQLAGKETQYF.

The gene calls are TRBV6-5 and TRBJ1-1, with D possibly being TRBD1 (6 bases). This CDR3 comprises 16 residues. Trimming removed 4 bases at V and 0 bases at J, with 15 bases between. The germline V gene has CDR1 MNHEY and CDR2 SVGAGI. The CDR3 DNA follows: TGTGCCAGCAGTTGGGGGCGGCAGAAACTGAACACTGAAGCTTTCTTT. Residues: CASSWGRQKLNTEAFF.

The chain couples TRBV9 to TRBJ2-3, with 14 bases lining up with TRBD2. The CDR3 is 18 residues long. J lost 3 bases, V lost 0 bases, and 6 bases had no gene match. CDR1 SGDLS and CDR2 YYNGEE come from the germline V gene. Here the CDR3 reads CASSVAQGLAGGTDTQYF. DNA for the CDR3: TGTGCCAGCAGCGTAGCCCAAGGACTAGCGGGGGGAACAGATACGCAGTATTTT.

The rearrangement links TRBV5-8 to TRBJ1-1; a weak D match, TRBD1 (5 bases). Trimming removed 1 base at V and 7 bases at J, with 11 bases between. This CDR3 region has 13 residues. Germline V gene data show CDR1 as SGHTS and CDR2 as YDEGEE. The CDR3 nucleotides read TGTGCCAGCAGCTTGCAGGGTCGAGGTGAAGCTTTCTTT. Translation gives CASSLQGRGEAFF.

In this sample, this clone turned up once. The chain couples TRBV3-1 (or the pseudogene TRBV3-2) to TRBJ1-5; no reliable D call. CDR1 is LGHDT and CDR2 is YNNKEL in the germline V gene (reference sequence). The CDR3 totals 14 residues. The V end lost 3 bases, the J end lost 2 bases, and 8 bases lay between the germline ends. CDR3 region: CASSQLGGNQPQHF. DNA of the CDR3: TGTGCCAGCAGCCAGTTAGGAGGCAATCAGCCCCAGCATTTT.

This clone was detected a few times. The rearrangement links TRBV28 to TRBJ1-2; TRBD1 matches at 8 bases. The CDR3 extends over 12 amino acids. The V segment lost 10 bases and the J segment 5 bases; nucleotides outside the gene matches: 6. From germline, CDR1 is MDHEN and CDR2 SYDVKM. The CDR3 here is CAIVQGAYGYTF. CDR3 nucleotide sequence: TGTGCCATCGTTCAGGGGGCATATGGCTACACCTTC.

This sequence joins TRBV5-3 and TRBJ2-2; TRBD2 matches 8 bases. Being an ORF, TRBV5-3 has a function that is uncertain. The V gene end was trimmed by 0 bases and the J gene end by 6 bases; junction bases not matched to a gene: 1. The CDR3 totals 14 residues. CDR3 in amino acids: CARSLVGLAGELFF. DNA for the CDR3: TGTGCCAGAAGCTTGGTGGGACTAGCCGGGGAGCTGTTTTTT.

The rearrangement uses TRBV6-6 and TRBJ1-6; D ambiguous. There are 15 residues in the CDR3. Germline V gives CDR1 MNHNY, CDR2 SVGAGI (reference sequence). V dropped 8 bases and J dropped 11 bases, with 22 bases sitting between them. The CDR3: CASSLRSEKIPPLHF. The CDR3 nucleotides are TGTGCCAGCTCCCTACGGTCGGAGAAAATCCCACCCCTCCACTTT.

The chain recombines TRBV5-1 with TRBJ1-6; D perhaps matches TRBD1 (6 bases). The V end lost 0 bases, the J end lost 8 bases, and 9 bases lay between the germline ends. Per germline, CDR1 SGHRS and CDR2 YFSETQ. The CDR3 has 14 amino acids. Written as DNA, the CDR3 is TGCGCCAGCAGCTTGGTGGGGGCTGATTCACCCCTCCACTTT. It is translated as CASSLVGADSPLHF.

The genes are TRBV16 and TRBJ1-6; D is uncertain. The CDR3 runs to 13 residues. Germline values: CDR1 KGHSY, CDR2 FQNENV. Trimming left V 6 bases short and J 8 bases short, with 11 bases between. CDR3 sequence reads: CASSPSPYSPLHF. The DNA of the CDR3 is TGTGCCAGCAGTCCCTCTCCGTATTCACCCCTCCACTTT.

The rearrangement uses TRBV27 and TRBJ2-2; TRBD1 is a possible D gene (5 bases). Germline V gene data show CDR1 as MNHEY and CDR2 as SMNVEV (reference sequence). Deletions cut 3 bases from V and 0 bases from J, with 8 bases between. The CDR3 consists of 15 residues. CDR3 nucleotide sequence: TGTGCCAGCAGTTTGAACAGGCCGAACACCGGGGAGCTGTTTTTT. This encodes CASSLNRPNTGELFF.

The rearrangement joins TRBV27 to TRBJ2-5, with a possible D match to TRBD1 (6 bases). The CDR3 loop spans 13 amino acids. The germline V gene has CDR1 MNHEY and CDR2 SMNVEV (reference sequence). V was clipped by 5 bases and J by 3 bases, with 10 bases between them. This CDR3 reads CASSPNREETQYF. The CDR3 region has the DNA TGTGCCAGCAGTCCAAACAGGGAAGAGACCCAGTACTTC.

The chain uses TRBV28 and TRBJ1-1; 8 nucleotides align to TRBD1. The CDR3 runs to 12 residues. Losses at the gene ends were 3 bases for V and 11 bases for J; bases not matched to a gene: 5. The germline V gene encodes CDR1 MDHEN and CDR2 SYDVKM. The CDR3 protein is CASSLRTGKAFF. The DNA of the CDR3 is TGTGCCAGCAGTTTGCGGACAGGGAAGGCTTTCTTT.

CDR3 coding DNA: TGTGCCAGCAGCTTAGGAGACTACGAGCAGTACTTC. It is translated as CASSLGDYEQYF. V is TRBV7-9 and J is TRBJ2-7; the D is unclear. V was clipped by 1 base and J by 3 bases, with 4 bases between them. Germline lookup yields CDR1 SEHNR and CDR2 FQNEAQ (reference sequence). CDR3 length: 12 residues.